These 14 T cell receptor beta chains were sequenced from one sample in a study of blood T cell repertoires in COVID-19. Method: immunoSEQ multiplex PCR; TCRdb's copy keeps in-frame clones and lacks some. The data hold 65,000 to 70,000 clones, with around 81% observed a single time. Material for sequencing was peripheral blood. Source of these receptors: a woman aged 60 to 75 with acute or convalescent COVID-19.

The chain couples TRBV6-5 to TRBJ1-4; D is unresolved. Trimming left V 2 bases short and J 8 bases short, with 6 bases between. The germline V gene has CDR1 MNHEY and CDR2 SVGAGI. The CDR3 sequence is 12 residues long. CDR3: CASSYGGEKLFF. As DNA, the CDR3 is TGTGCCAGCAGTTACGGAGGGGAAAAACTGTTTTTT.

Written as DNA, the CDR3 is TGTGCCAGCGCTCGAGACTTTGGCTCCTACGAGCAGTACTTC. It is translated as CASARDFGSYEQYF. This sequence joins TRBV19 and TRBJ2-7, with D uncertain. CDR1 and CDR2 from the germline V gene are LNHDA and SQIVND (reference sequence). Trimming took off 9 bases at V and 0 bases at J, with 15 bases between the two ends. The CDR3 loop spans 14 amino acids.

This CDR3 reads CASSQVGNSFAEAFF. The CDR3 DNA is TGTGCCAGCAGCCAAGTTGGCAACAGTTTTGCTGAAGCTTTCTTT. The V gene is TRBV4-2, the J gene TRBJ1-1; D unresolved. The CDR3 has 15 residues. Germline V gene sequence: CDR1 LGHNA, CDR2 YNFKEQ. V gave up 1 base and J gave up 6 bases, with 15 bases separating them.

This clone was found a few times. This sample also contains other DNA sequences that code for the same CDR3. The chain combines TRBV5-1 with TRBJ2-3; the D gene is possibly TRBD2 (5 bases). CDR1 and CDR2 from the germline V gene are SGHRS and YFSETQ. V lost 4 bases to trimming and J lost 2 bases, with 11 bases between them. The CDR3 extends over 14 amino acids. The CDR3 protein is CASSLGLNTDTQYF. In nucleotides, the CDR3 is TGCGCCAGCAGCCTCGGACTCAACACAGATACGCAGTATTTT.

The chain recombines TRBV4-1 with TRBJ2-7; 10 bases agree with TRBD1. The CDR3 consists of 14 residues. Losses at the gene ends were 4 bases for V and 2 bases for J; bases not matched to a gene: 2. CDR1 and CDR2 from the germline V gene are MGHRA and YSYEKL. The CDR3 spells CASSLGTGAYEQYF. CDR3 DNA: TGCGCCAGCAGCCTCGGGACAGGGGCCTACGAGCAGTACTTC.

This rearrangement joins TRBV5-1 to TRBJ2-7, with no clear D. Germline assignment: CDR1 SGHRS and CDR2 YFSETQ. The V end was cut by 3 bases, the J end by 0 bases, with 7 bases between. This CDR3 has 13 residues. In nucleotides, the CDR3 is TGCGCCAGCAGCTCCCAGGTCTCCTACGAGCAGTACTTC. Its protein product is CASSSQVSYEQYF.

The V and J genes are TRBV9 and TRBJ2-3, with TRBD2 matching 8 bases. This CDR3 comprises 15 residues. From germline, CDR1 is SGDLS and CDR2 YYNGEE. V lost 0 bases and J lost 2; bases outside the gene matches: 2. DNA for the CDR3: TGTGCCAGCAGCGTAGCGGGGGGGGTCACAGATACGCAGTATTTT. Encoded protein: CASSVAGGVTDTQYF.

The chain combines TRBV30 with TRBJ1-1; possible D gene TRBD1, 6 bases. The CDR3 covers 10 residues. The germline gives CDR1 GTSNPN, CDR2 SVGIG (reference sequence). Trimming left V 3 bases short and J 8 bases short, with 7 bases between. Written as DNA, the CDR3 is TGTGCCTGGAGCGGACAGGAAGCTTTCTTT. This codes for CAWSGQEAFF.

V gene TRBV6-5 combines with J gene TRBJ1-3; no clear D gene. CDR3 length: 13 residues. Germline loops: CDR1 MNHEY, CDR2 SVGAGI. The V gene lost 8 bases and the J gene lost 0 bases, with 8 bases spanning the gap. In nucleotides, the CDR3 is TGTGCCAGCTTCCGCAGCTCTGGAAACACCATATATTTT. Its translation is CASFRSSGNTIYF.

V and J are TRBV6-5 and TRBJ1-2, with D possibly TRBD1 on 6 matching bases. There are 12 residues in the CDR3. With 2 bases removed from V and 8 bases from J, the gap between germline ends came to 9 bases. Germline CDR1 MNHEY, CDR2 SVGAGI. The CDR3 DNA reads TGTGCCAGCAGTTACCCCCAGGGGGGCTACACCTTC. Translated: CASSYPQGGYTF.

The chain is built from TRBV24-1 and TRBJ2-3, with TRBD2 identical over 10 bases. V lost 5 bases, J lost 6 bases, and 4 bases stayed unmatched. Germline CDR1 KGHDR, CDR2 SFDVKD. The CDR3 is 14 amino acids. CDR3 nucleotides: TGTGCCACCAGTGGTACTAGCGGGGTTGATACGCAGTATTTT. It encodes CATSGTSGVDTQYF.

V gene TRBV9 combines with J gene TRBJ1-1, with 8 bases identical to TRBD1. Germline CDR1 reads SGDLS; CDR2 reads YYNGEE. After removal of 4 bases from V and 5 bases from J, the junction contained 10 bases not matched to a gene. The CDR3 covers 15 residues. The CDR3 bases are TGTGCCAGCAGCCCAGCCGGAACAGGGGGTACTGAAGCTTTCTTT. Its translation: CASSPAGTGGTEAFF. Based on the CDR3 plus reference TRBV9 and TRBJ1-1, the full variable domain is DSGVTQTPKHLITATGQRVTLRCSPRSGDLSVYWYQQSLDQGLQFLIQYYNGEERAKGNILERFSAQQFPDLHSELNLSSLELGDSALYFCASSPAGTGGTEAFFGQGTRLTVV.

CDR3 sequence (DNA): TGTGCCATCAGTGAGAAGCGGGGGGGCGGAGAGACCCAGTACTTC. It specifies CAISEKRGGGETQYF. This rearrangement joins TRBV10-3 to TRBJ2-5; 10 bases agree with TRBD2. The V gene end was trimmed by 2 bases and the J gene end by 4 bases; junction bases not matched to a gene: 4. CDR1 and CDR2 from the germline V gene are ENHRY and SYGVKD. The length of the CDR3 is 15 residues.

The rearrangement links TRBV15 to TRBJ1-1; 7 positions match TRBD1. Per the germline V gene, CDR1 is LNHNV and CDR2 is YYDKDF (reference sequence). The junction had 6 bases not matched to a gene; V was cut back by 0 bases and J by 8 bases. The CDR3 totals 14 residues. The chain's CDR3 is CATSRDPGGSEAFF. Written as DNA, the CDR3 is TGTGCCACCAGCAGAGATCCAGGGGGGTCCGAAGCTTTCTTT.